These 20 T cell receptor beta chains were sequenced from one sample in a study of blood T cells in healthy people across ages. The second PCR ran about 7 to 12 cycles with a sample-barcoded 5' primer and J-beta primers. TCRdb passed the 5' RACE reads through MiXCR, listing each CDR3 protein once. The sample records hundreds of thousands of distinct CDR3 sequences, about 32% being singletons. Sequencing used blood. The receptors stem from a woman aged 80 or older in good health.

The chain is built from TRBV7-2 and TRBJ2-3; TRBD2 is a possible D gene (5 bases). Germline V gene data show CDR1 as SGHTA and CDR2 as FQGNSA. Trimming left V 4 bases short and J 5 bases short, with 10 bases between. The CDR3 extends over 13 amino acids. The CDR3 DNA follows: TGTGCCAGCAGCTCGACTAAGGGAGATACGCAGTATTTT. Its protein product is CASSSTKGDTQYF.

This clonotype came up a few times. This chain uses TRBV7-9 with TRBJ1-1; D is perhaps TRBD1 (6 bases). This CDR3 contains 12 residues. The V end was cut by 1 base, the J end by 8 bases, with 8 bases between. Germline loops: CDR1 SEHNR, CDR2 FQNEAQ (reference sequence). The CDR3 sequence: CASSLVDREAFF. The CDR3 nucleotides are TGTGCCAGCAGCTTAGTGGACAGAGAAGCTTTCTTT.

The table lists this clonotype with many counts. V gene TRBV7-8 combines with J gene TRBJ2-5; a possible D gene is TRBD1 (5 bases). Germline lookup yields CDR1 SGHVS and CDR2 FQNEAQ. This CDR3 has 16 residues. The V gene lost 2 bases and the J gene lost 1 base, with 14 bases spanning the gap. The CDR3 DNA follows: TGTGCCAGCAGCTTAATTGTGGGGCCACGCCAAGAGACCCAGTACTTC. The encoded protein is CASSLIVGPRQETQYF.

Remarks on this clonotype: Possible read error: a much larger clone is one base away. In nucleotides, the CDR3 is TGCAGTGCTAGAGCGCAGGGTGCCAATCAGTCCCAGCATTTT. Its translation: CSARAQGANQSQHF. The chain couples TRBV20-1 to TRBJ1-5; D is possibly TRBD1 (5 bases). The CDR3 is 14 amino acids. Looked up from germline, CDR1 is DFQATT and CDR2 is SNEGSKA (reference sequence).

The chain employs TRBV10-3 and TRBJ1-4; TRBD1 agrees at 8 bases. Germline V gene sequence: CDR1 ENHRY, CDR2 SYGVKD. The CDR3 has 16 residues. V gave up 3 bases and J gave up 6 bases; unmatched junction bases: 9. The CDR3: CAISDSGTGEDEKLFF. CDR3 DNA: TGTGCCATCAGTGACTCCGGGACAGGCGAGGATGAAAAACTGTTTTTT.

In its sample, this clonotype was seen once. A read error may explain this, as a much larger clone is one base away. This chain joins TRBV5-1 and TRBJ2-5; TRBD2 matches at 10 bases. Per germline, CDR1 SGHRS and CDR2 YFSETQ. The CDR3 is made up of 15 amino acids. CDR3 loop: CASSLERGGEETHYF. The CDR3 DNA follows: TGCGCCAGCAGCTTAGAGCGGGGGGGCGAAGAGACCCATTACTTC.

As concerns this clonotype: Relative to the germline gene, one junction end is altered; a read error may explain this. This chain joins TRBV4-2 and TRBJ2-3; possibly TRBD1 or TRBD2 for D (6 bases each). This CDR3 spans 14 amino acids. The germline V gene encodes CDR1 LGHNA and CDR2 YNFKEQ. In nucleotides, the CDR3 is TGTACCAGCAGCCAAGGGGGGAGCACAGATACGCAGTATTTT. It is translated as CTSSQGGSTDTQYF.

This clonotype has at least ten counts. The chain has TRBV4-2 and TRBJ2-5, with 9 bases aligning to TRBD2. The CDR3 is 17 amino acids. Germline V gene sequence: CDR1 LGHNA, CDR2 YNFKEQ. The V and J ends lost 0 bases and 5 bases, in that order; junction bases with no gene match: 10. The CDR3 DNA sequence: TGTGCCAGCAGCCAAGATAGGACTAGCGTCAAAGGGGAGACCCAGTACTTC. Protein sequence: CASSQDRTSVKGETQYF.

The J gene is TRBJ2-5, the V gene TRBV5-1, with 7 bases lining up with TRBD2. The J call may be wrong; the DNA end is better matched by TRBJ2-7. This CDR3 has 15 residues. Germline CDR1 and CDR2: SGHRS and YFSETQ. The CDR3 sequence: CASSLDAGRPYEQYF. CDR3 bases: TGCGCCAGCAGCTTGGATGCCGGGAGGCCCTACGAGCAGTACTTC.

Regarding this clonotype: A much larger clone differs by one base, so this may be a read error. This sequence joins TRBV6-6 and TRBJ2-7, with D tentatively TRBD1 or TRBD2 (5 bases each). Trimming shortened V by 0 bases and J by 6 bases, and 12 bases separated the two germline ends. This CDR3 has 14 amino acids. Germline V CDR1 and CDR2: MNHNY, SVGAGI (reference sequence). CDR3 in amino acids: CASSYSGTGPEQYF. CDR3 nucleotides: TGTGCCAGCAGTTACTCCGGGACCGGACCCGAGCAGTACTTC.

This clonotype was seen at least ten times. The rearrangement joins TRBV20-1 to TRBJ2-1; possibly TRBD1 or TRBD2 for D (6 bases each). V was shortened by 0 bases and J by 5 bases, with 14 bases between the two germline ends. The CDR3 has 15 residues. Germline V gene lookup returns CDR1 DFQATT and CDR2 SNEGSKA (reference sequence). CDR3 region: CSARDSGGQNNEQFF. For the CDR3, the DNA is TGCAGTGCTAGAGATTCCGGGGGCCAAAACAATGAGCAGTTCTTC.

The chain combines TRBV27 with TRBJ1-3, with 7 bases that match TRBD1. This CDR3 is built from 15 residues. V was pared by 4 bases and J by 2 bases, with 5 bases of the junction left unmatched. Germline CDR1 reads MNHEY; CDR2 reads SMNVEV (reference sequence). The CDR3 nucleotides read TGTGCCAGCAGTTACACAGGGGCAACTGGAAACACCATATATTTT. It is translated as CASSYTGATGNTIYF.

V is TRBV4-1 and J is TRBJ2-2; 7 nucleotides line up with TRBD2. With 4 bases clipped from V and 0 bases from J, the junction kept 5 bases outside the gene matches. Germline values: CDR1 MGHRA, CDR2 YSYEKL. CDR3 length: 16 amino acids. The CDR3 DNA sequence: TGCGCCAGCAGCCCTGAGGGGAGGGCGAACACCGGGGAGCTGTTTTTT. It codes for CASSPEGRANTGELFF.

This clonotype was counted ten times or more. This sequence joins TRBV3-1 and TRBJ2-7; TRBD1 matches at 7 bases. Germline V gene data show CDR1 as LGHDT and CDR2 as YNNKEL (reference sequence). This CDR3 is 14 amino acids long. V dropped 1 base and J dropped 0; count of bases not matched to a gene: 0. The CDR3 sequence is CASSQAGGSYEQYF. CDR3 nucleotide sequence: TGTGCCAGCAGCCAAGCAGGGGGCTCCTACGAGCAGTACTTC.

At least ten counts were recorded for this clonotype. The chain recombines TRBV7-8 with TRBJ2-3; D is unresolved. The length of the CDR3 is 14 residues. From germline, CDR1 is SGHVS and CDR2 FQNEAQ. V was cut by 5 bases and J by 2 bases, with 11 bases left in between. CDR3 protein: CASSPGMITDTQYF. In nucleotides, the CDR3 is TGTGCCAGCAGCCCCGGAATGATCACAGATACGCAGTATTTT.

This clonotype has just a few counts. Just one base apart from a much larger clone, this may be a read error. The chain combines TRBV20-1 with TRBJ2-1; 10 positions match TRBD1. The J call may be in error: the DNA end matches TRBJ2-7 better. Germline CDR1 is DFQATT and CDR2 is SNEGSKA (reference sequence). This CDR3 comprises 17 residues. The CDR3 DNA reads as TGCAGTGCTGGGGGACAGGGGTCCACAGTCAACTACAATGAGCAGTACTTC. Its translation: CSAGGQGSTVNYNEQYF.

The CDR3, as DNA: TGTGCCAGCAGTCCACGGGGGGTTGGAGCAGATACGCAGTATTTT. Its translation: CASSPRGVGADTQYF. The chain uses TRBV12-3 or TRBV12-4 and TRBJ2-3; 7 nucleotides align to TRBD2. The CDR3 consists of 15 residues. J gave up 4 bases and V 5 bases, and 9 bases lay outside the gene matches.

This clonotype was counted many times. With a much larger clone just one base away, this may be a read error. CDR3 nucleotide sequence: TGCGCCAGCAGCGCCCAGACAGGGAACGGTGTCATTCAGTACTTC. This translates into CASSAQTGNGVIQYF. The V gene is TRBV5-1, the J gene TRBJ2-4; 7 positions agree with TRBD1. Germline V gene sequence: CDR1 SGHRS, CDR2 YFSETQ. CDR3 length: 15 amino acids. The J segment lost 9 bases and the V segment lost 4 bases, leaving 13 bases of the junction unmatched.

V and J are TRBV7-9 and TRBJ1-4; a possible D gene is TRBD1 (5 bases). Germline V gives CDR1 SEHNR, CDR2 FQNEAQ (reference sequence). Trimming took off 7 bases at V and 7 bases at J, with 16 bases between the two ends. The CDR3 spans 14 residues. CDR3 sequence: CASNSGKRGEKLFF. For the CDR3, the DNA is TGTGCCAGCAACTCAGGGAAGAGAGGTGAAAAACTGTTTTTT.

This clonotype was recorded at least ten times. The chain couples TRBV27 to TRBJ2-7; a possible D gene is TRBD1 (6 bases). Trimming removed 6 bases at V and 0 bases at J, with 18 bases between. CDR1 and CDR2 from the germline V gene are MNHEY and SMNVEV (reference sequence). The CDR3 is made up of 16 amino acids. The CDR3: CASSGPRRGGSYEQYF. As DNA, the CDR3 is TGTGCCAGCAGCGGACCTCGGAGAGGGGGCTCCTACGAGCAGTACTTC.